The following is a T cell receptor beta chain sequence with its context. The antigen is unknown. Germline V lookup: CDR1 LNHNV, CDR2 YYDKDF (reference sequence). The CDR3 runs 18 residues. V dropped 4 bases and J dropped 0; count of bases not matched to a gene: 11. The data belong to a study of identical twins. General study results and limits: In monozygotic twins, models underestimated the sharing of out-of-frame TCR alpha.

cDNA carried unique molecular identifiers, and a universal primer site was added by template switching. From the 5' RACE reads, TCRdb called clonotypes with MiXCR, one entry per CDR3 protein. The repertoire holds about 720,000 distinct CDR3 sequences, with over 8.5% as singletons. These data were also reused for a study on yellow fever vaccine responses in identical twins.

The TCR comes from a woman aged 18-29 years in good health. Sequencing was performed on PBMCs. V and J are TRBV15 and TRBJ2-2, with 7 positions matching TRBD2. CDR3 amino acids: CATSIKLVGGTNTGELFF. The DNA for the CDR3 is TGTGCCACCAGCATTAAGTTGGTGGGGGGGACGAACACCGGGGAGCTGTTTTTT.